This T cell receptor beta chain is drawn from a study of CD8+ T cells in alopecia areata. The authors extracted RNA and reverse transcribed it into cDNA as the sequencing template. Sequencing used immunoSEQ multiplex PCR; TCRdb keeps in-frame clones, though not all of them. Among a few hundred thousand clones listed, 43% were seen once. The germline V gene encodes CDR1 SNHLY and CDR2 FYNNEI. This CDR3 comprises 14 residues. Trimming shortened V by 6 bases and J by 5 bases, and 14 bases separated the two germline ends. Treatment specified: oral pan-JAK inhibitor, 5-10 mg twice daily. The TCR was taken from a human donor with alopecia areata. This material consisted of CD4+ T cells sorted from blood, taken at approximately week 36, from a patient treated with tofacitinib. The chain carries TRBV2 and TRBJ2-1, with D possibly matching TRBD2 (5 bases). CDR3 DNA: TGTGCCAGCAGCCCGCCTAGCAGAAACAATGAGCAGTTCTTC. Its protein is CASSPPSRNNEQFF.